This T cell receptor beta chain was recovered during a study of identical twins. Whole-study findings and limits: Within beta out-of-frame sequences, the excess sharing observed between twins was weaker.

The CDR3 runs 16 residues. The V and J ends lost 5 bases and 2 bases respectively, with 15 bases between them. MiXCR, run by TCRdb on the 5' RACE reads, gives a single entry per CDR3 protein. The data hold 300,000 to 400,000 distinct CDR3 sequences, with 12% observed a single time. There are a few counts of this clonotype. Its target is not known. The same data also contributed to another study, on yellow fever vaccine responses in identical twins. Per that paper: Among the twins, the vaccine T cell response reportedly seemed partly convergent and partly personalized.

This sequence joins TRBV12-3 or TRBV12-4 and TRBJ2-2; the D gene is possibly TRBD2 (6 bases). Sequencing used CD8+ T cells sorted from blood. The source is a woman between 18 and 29 years old in good health. CDR3 protein: CASSTPQGLNTGELFF. The DNA for the CDR3 is TGTGCCAGCAGTACCCCGCAGGGACTTAACACCGGGGAGCTGTTTTTT.